Following are 18 T cell receptor beta chains from one sample sequenced in a study of chemoradiotherapy in HPV16-positive cancers. The method was immunoSEQ multiplex PCR; TCRdb's version includes in-frame clones alone and lacks a portion of them. Of about 12,000 clones detected, about 85% appear once; the ten largest clones hold roughly 5.5%. Sequencing was performed on blood, taken from a patient who underwent chemoradiotherapy. These receptors all come from a human donor with HPV-associated anogenital cancer.

The sample holds a few counts of this clone. V and J are TRBV6-5 and TRBJ1-2, with D possibly matching TRBD1 (5 bases). There are 13 residues in the CDR3. The V and J ends lost 0 bases and 4 bases respectively, with 6 bases between them. From germline, CDR1 is MNHEY and CDR2 SVGAGI. The CDR3 loop reads CASSYSTAYGYTF. The DNA of the CDR3 is TGTGCCAGCAGTTACTCGACAGCCTATGGCTACACCTTC.

The chain uses TRBV7-9 and TRBJ1-1; TRBD1 matches 7 bases. The junction had 8 bases not matched to a gene; V was cut back by 7 bases and J by 0 bases. Germline V CDR1 and CDR2: SEHNR, FQNEAQ (reference sequence). The CDR3 loop spans 15 amino acids. In DNA form, the CDR3 reads TGTGCCAGCACCGGGACAGTCGACATGAACACTGAAGCTTTCTTT. Translated: CASTGTVDMNTEAFF.

The chain employs TRBV2 and TRBJ2-3, with 13 bases lining up with TRBD2. The V and J ends lost 5 bases and 4 bases, in that order; junction bases with no gene match: 6. Looked up from germline, CDR1 is SNHLY and CDR2 is FYNNEI. The CDR3 covers 16 residues. CDR3 residues: CASSRGLAGEADTQYF. CDR3 DNA: TGTGCCAGCAGTCGTGGACTAGCGGGGGAGGCAGATACGCAGTATTTT.

The V and J genes are TRBV6-5 and TRBJ1-5; D is unresolved. Germline V CDR1 and CDR2: MNHEY, SVGAGI. This CDR3 comprises 13 residues. Trimming left V 0 bases short and J 4 bases short, with 4 bases between. The CDR3 sequence is CASSYSRNQPQHF. The DNA of the CDR3 is TGTGCCAGCAGTTACTCCAGGAATCAGCCCCAGCATTTT.

This chain links TRBV19 with TRBJ2-7; 14 bases match TRBD2. CDR1 and CDR2 from the germline V gene are LNHDA and SQIVND (reference sequence). Trimming removed 5 bases from V and 2 bases from J; junction bases left unmatched: 2. This CDR3 region has 15 residues. The CDR3 loop is CASSLGLAGAYEQYF. Here the CDR3 DNA reads TGTGCCAGTAGTTTGGGACTAGCGGGGGCCTACGAGCAGTACTTC.

This chain joins TRBV5-1 and TRBJ2-1; perhaps TRBD2 as D (7 bases). The CDR3 length is 14 residues. The V end was cut by 2 bases, the J end by 7 bases, with 13 bases between. CDR1 is SGHRS and CDR2 is YFSETQ in the germline V gene. CDR3 region: CASSFRGALNEQFF. CDR3 coding DNA: TGCGCCAGCAGCTTCCGGGGGGCCTTGAATGAGCAGTTCTTC.

The gene calls are TRBV6-5 and TRBJ1-1; D call uncertain. This CDR3 has 13 amino acids. The V gene lost 2 bases and the J gene lost 0 bases, with 4 bases spanning the gap. Germline-derived CDR1 and CDR2 are MNHEY and SVGAGI. This CDR3 reads CASSYDLNTEAFF. The CDR3 DNA reads as TGTGCCAGCAGTTACGATTTGAACACTGAAGCTTTCTTT.

The chain recombines TRBV7-2 with TRBJ1-5, with TRBD1 matching 10 bases. The trim removed 5 bases at V and 4 bases at J, leaving 5 bases unmatched. Germline V lookup: CDR1 SGHTA, CDR2 FQGNSA. This CDR3 is built from 15 residues. CDR3 region: CASSLRTGGNQPQHF. CDR3 DNA sequence: TGTGCCAGCAGCCTCCGGACAGGGGGAAATCAGCCCCAGCATTTT.

The V and J genes are TRBV7-9 and TRBJ1-2; 10 bases are shared with TRBD1. Germline values: CDR1 SEHNR, CDR2 FQNEAQ (reference sequence). The CDR3 consists of 17 residues. After removal of 2 bases from V and 4 bases from J, the junction contained 10 bases not matched to a gene. The CDR3, as DNA: TGTGCCAGCAGCTTAACGGGTATAGGGGACAGGGGCTATGGCTACACCTTC. It is translated as CASSLTGIGDRGYGYTF.

This clone has only a few counts. The rearrangement joins TRBV10-1 to TRBJ1-5; D call uncertain. Germline values: CDR1 WNHNN, CDR2 SYGVQD (reference sequence). V shed 2 bases and J shed 5 bases, with 4 bases lying between them. The CDR3 has 12 residues. This CDR3 reads CASSEQDQPQHF. The DNA for the CDR3 is TGCGCCAGCAGTGAGCAGGATCAGCCCCAGCATTTT.

This sequence joins TRBV6-4 and TRBJ1-2; D possibly corresponds to TRBD1 (5 bases). The V and J ends lost 2 bases and 2 bases respectively, with 15 bases between them. Germline loops: CDR1 MRHNA, CDR2 SNTAGT. The CDR3 loop spans 16 amino acids. The CDR3 protein is CASSDLRDGKNYGYTF. DNA of the CDR3: TGTGCCAGCAGTGACCTGAGGGACGGAAAGAACTATGGCTACACCTTC.

This clone appeared a single time. V is TRBV7-6 and J is TRBJ2-1; TRBD1 matches 8 bases. The CDR3 sequence is 12 residues long. The germline CDR1 and CDR2 sequences are SGHVS and FNYEAQ. The J segment lost 15 bases and the V segment lost 4 bases, leaving 8 bases of the junction unmatched. CDR3 nucleotide sequence: TGTGCCAGCAGCTACGGACAGGGTAGTTTGTTCTTC. Amino acids: CASSYGQGSLFF.

The rearrangement uses TRBV29-1 and TRBJ2-3; D remains ambiguous. The CDR3 totals 11 residues. V shed 4 bases and J shed 6 bases, with 8 bases lying between them. CDR1 SQVTM and CDR2 ANQGSEA come from the germline V gene. The CDR3 reads CSVAGTDTQYF. The CDR3 DNA follows: TGCAGCGTTGCCGGTACCGATACGCAGTATTTT.

This clone appeared once. The chain employs TRBV4-1 and TRBJ1-2; the D gene is possibly TRBD1 (6 bases). This CDR3 has 15 amino acids. Germline V gene sequence: CDR1 MGHRA, CDR2 YSYEKL. V gave up 4 bases and J gave up 3 bases, with 15 bases separating them. The CDR3 is CASSLEGGRDYGYTF. The CDR3 DNA sequence: TGCGCCAGCAGCCTCGAAGGGGGTCGCGACTATGGCTACACCTTC.

This chain joins TRBV11-2 and TRBJ2-7, with D uncertain. This CDR3 contains 13 residues. Germline-derived CDR1 and CDR2 are SGHAT and FQNNGV. V was shortened by 5 bases and J by 4 bases, with 12 bases between the two germline ends. This CDR3 reads CASSPGPLYEQYF. The CDR3 DNA reads TGTGCCAGCAGCCCCGGGCCCTTATACGAGCAGTACTTC.

J is TRBJ2-5 and V is TRBV18; 7 bases are a match to TRBD2. After removal of 8 bases from V and 2 bases from J, the junction contained 5 bases not matched to a gene. Per the germline V gene, CDR1 is KGHSH and CDR2 is LQKENI. This CDR3 has 13 residues. The CDR3 loop reads CASRGTTQETQYF. In nucleotides, the CDR3 is TGTGCCAGCCGCGGGACTACTCAAGAGACCCAGTACTTC.

This clone was seen only once. This chain connects TRBV10-2 to TRBJ2-5, with 7 nucleotides matching TRBD2. With V trimmed by 5 bases and J by 1 base, 22 bases remained unmatched. This CDR3 has 20 amino acids. Germline CDR1 is WSHSY and CDR2 is SAAADI. CDR3 in DNA: TGCGCCAGCAGTAGACCCCTCGCGACTAGCTCATTTTCTGCCCAAGAGACCCAGTACTTC. Amino acid sequence: CASSRPLATSSFSAQETQYF.

The CDR3 bases are TGTGCCAGTAGTACCGCGGCATCAGGAGGGGAAAAACTGTTTTTT. Translated: CASSTAASGGEKLFF. This rearrangement joins TRBV19 to TRBJ1-4; D ambiguous. Trimming shortened V by 4 bases and J by 8 bases, and 17 bases separated the two germline ends. From germline, CDR1 is LNHDA and CDR2 SQIVND (reference sequence). The CDR3 is 15 residues long.